This T cell receptor beta chain appears in the sequencing data of a study of vaccination and CD4 T cells after COVID-19. Whole-study context: Nasal swab PCR detected SARS-CoV-2 in convalescent patients, who comprised about 9 mild cases and one severe case. Six men and four women formed the convalescents, two being Hispanic.

Treatment here: 10-day PBMC culture with coronavirus spike peptide pools or control peptides (ViraFEST assay). V lost 2 bases, J lost 0 bases, and 15 bases stayed unmatched. The CDR3 extends over 20 amino acids. Germline V gene data show CDR1 as MNHEY and CDR2 as SVGAGI. Cultured CD4+ T-cell DNA underwent Oncomine TCR Beta short-read sequencing. Via MiXCR, TCRdb re-called the PCR reads, giving one row per CDR3 protein. The repertoire includes 1,500 to 2,000 distinct CDR3 sequences, around 55% of them detected once, and over 75% sits in the top ten. Turning to this clonotype: What it binds is not known.

This sequence was found in a human donor who had recovered from COVID-19. The genes are TRBV6-5 and TRBJ2-1, with 8 bases that match TRBD2. The sample was CD4+ T cells from blood, cultured in vitro, taken after SARS-CoV-2 vaccination. CDR3 DNA: TGTGCCAGCAGTTACGGATACGGACTAGCTTCCTCCAGCTCCTACAATGAGCAGTTCTTC. Its translation is CASSYGYGLASSSSYNEQFF.